This record concerns one TCR beta chain sequence. The data are from a study of blood T cell repertoires in COVID-19. Background on the study: Samples of COVID-19 (acute and convalescent) were obtained from the United States, Italy and Spain. T cells, B-cell-depleted T cells, or PBMCs supplied cDNA or gDNA.

V was clipped by 0 bases and J by 0 bases, with 9 bases between them. The CDR3 is 16 residues long. Germline V CDR1 and CDR2: LGHNT, FRNRAP. Authors' methods: Reference gene primer amplification gave nucleated cell count estimates. Generated by immunoSEQ multiplex PCR, the TCRdb table keeps only in-frame clones and is missing some. V and J calls and clone size are those listed in that table; D and trimming were worked out from the DNA. The sample carries around 75,000 clones, around 90% recorded once. Sequenced material: peripheral blood. The clonotype was recovered from a human donor in a cohort sampled during active COVID-19. V usage is TRBV12-5 and J usage is TRBJ1-5; no reliable D call. In nucleotides, the CDR3 is TGTGCTAGTGGTTTGGTTACAGAATATAGCAATCAGCCCCAGCATTTT. Translated: CASGLVTEYSNQPQHF.